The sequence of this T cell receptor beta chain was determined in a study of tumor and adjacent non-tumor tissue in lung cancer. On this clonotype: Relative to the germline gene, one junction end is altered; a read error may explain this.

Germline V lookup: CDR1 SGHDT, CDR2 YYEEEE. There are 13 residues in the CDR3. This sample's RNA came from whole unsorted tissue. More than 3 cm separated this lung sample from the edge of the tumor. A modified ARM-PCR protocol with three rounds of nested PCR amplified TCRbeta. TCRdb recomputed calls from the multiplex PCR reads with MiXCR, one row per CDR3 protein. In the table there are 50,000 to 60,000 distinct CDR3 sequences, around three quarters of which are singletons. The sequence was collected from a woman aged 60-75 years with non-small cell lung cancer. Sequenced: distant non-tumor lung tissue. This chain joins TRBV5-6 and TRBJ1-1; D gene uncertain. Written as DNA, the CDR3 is TGTGACAGCAGCCTAAGGAACGGGGAGTTGTCTTTCTTT. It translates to CDSSLRNGELSFF.